Presented here are 25 T cell receptor beta chains from one specimen sequenced in a study of a mutant IDH1 vaccine in newly diagnosed glioma. Profiling relied on immunoSEQ multiplex PCR, and the TCRdb table lists in-frame clones only, not all of them. Here the sample spans over 30,000 clones, approximately 83% being singletons. These receptors' antigens are unknown. Regarding time point: week 5, during vaccination. Doses of 300 ug of mutant IDH1 20-mer peptide were given with topical imiquimod. The sequencing here drew on PBMCs, taken from a glioma patient whose treatment included an IDH1 peptide vaccine. These receptors originate from a man aged 25 to 40 with glioma.

The DNA for the CDR3 is TGTGCCACCAGCAGACGTGTAGCGGGAGGGACCTACAATGAGCAGTTCTTC. It yields the protein CATSRRVAGGTYNEQFF. The rearrangement links TRBV15 to TRBJ2-1; 11 nucleotides line up with TRBD2. Losses at the gene ends were 2 bases for V and 2 bases for J; bases not matched to a gene: 5. This CDR3 contains 17 residues. The V gene's germline CDR1 is LNHNV and CDR2 YYDKDF (reference sequence).

The count of this clone is one. The chain uses TRBV5-4 and TRBJ2-5; 14 bases are shared with TRBD2. Trimming removed 4 bases from V and 5 bases from J; junction bases left unmatched: 7. Looked up from germline, CDR1 is SGHNT and CDR2 is YYREEE (reference sequence). CDR3 length: 16 amino acids. CDR3 DNA sequence: TGTGCCAGCAGCAAGGGGACTAGCGGGGGTCGGGAGACCCAGTACTTC. It yields the protein CASSKGTSGGRETQYF.

The genes are TRBV6-1 and TRBJ2-7; D possibly corresponds to TRBD1 (6 bases). Germline V CDR1 and CDR2: MNHNS, SASEGT. The CDR3 consists of 15 residues. V was pared by 4 bases and J by 1 base, with 14 bases between. In nucleotides, the CDR3 is TGTGCCAGCAGTGGACCCCAGGACAGTTCCTACGAGCAGTACTTC. Translating it yields CASSGPQDSSYEQYF.

V and J are TRBV2 and TRBJ2-1, with 8 bases fitting TRBD1. The germline CDR1 and CDR2 sequences are SNHLY and FYNNEI. J lost 8 bases, V lost 5 bases, and 5 bases had no gene match. The CDR3 length is 13 residues. CDR3: CASSTTGVDEQFF. DNA for the CDR3: TGTGCCAGCAGTACGACAGGGGTCGATGAGCAGTTCTTC.

This chain links TRBV10-2 with TRBJ1-6; TRBD1 might be the D (6 bases). This CDR3 spans 14 amino acids. Germline CDR1 WSHSY, CDR2 SAAADI. Trimming stripped 11 bases from V and 9 bases from J, with 20 bases between. CDR3 sequence: CASSSGDTSSPLHF. The CDR3 DNA sequence: TGCGCCTCCAGCTCTGGGGACACCAGTTCACCCCTCCACTTT.

This clone was detected a few times. The chain combines TRBV7-9 with TRBJ1-5; D is undetermined. CDR1 SEHNR and CDR2 FQNEAQ come from the germline V gene (reference sequence). The CDR3 is 13 residues long. V was clipped by 3 bases and J by 1 base, with 4 bases between them. The CDR3: CASSLSSNQPQHF. CDR3 bases: TGTGCCAGCAGCTTGTCGAGCAATCAGCCCCAGCATTTT.

This sequence joins TRBV30 and TRBJ1-2; D may be TRBD1 (6 bases). V lost 3 bases and J 3 bases, leaving 11 bases between the germline ends. This CDR3 region has 13 residues. CDR1 is GTSNPN, CDR2 SVGIG, per germline (reference sequence). The CDR3: CAWSPYRDYGYTF. The CDR3 bases are TGTGCCTGGAGCCCTTACAGGGACTATGGCTACACCTTC.

V is TRBV5-4 and J is TRBJ1-6, with 7 positions matching TRBD1. CDR1 SGHNT and CDR2 YYREEE come from the germline V gene (reference sequence). The CDR3 length is 14 residues. The V segment lost 3 bases and the J segment 6 bases; nucleotides outside the gene matches: 3. CDR3 in DNA: TGTGCCAGCAGCTGGACAGGCTCTAATTCACCCCTCCACTTT. Translation gives CASSWTGSNSPLHF.

The chain combines TRBV10-1 with TRBJ2-5; TRBD1 matches at 7 bases. CDR3 length: 15 amino acids. Germline trimming cut 3 bases from V and 2 bases from J; bases unmatched to any gene: 6. Germline CDR1 is WNHNN and CDR2 is SYGVQD (reference sequence). The chain's CDR3 is CASSDRRQGQETQYF. DNA for the CDR3: TGCGCCAGCAGTGACCGTCGACAGGGACAAGAGACCCAGTACTTC.

This clone was detected once. J is TRBJ2-2 and V is TRBV15; D is perhaps TRBD2 (6 bases). V was shortened by 3 bases and J by 5 bases, with 7 bases between the two germline ends. Germline V gene data show CDR1 as LNHNV and CDR2 as YYDKDF (reference sequence). This CDR3 is 13 amino acids long. The chain's CDR3 is CATSSGRTGELFF. For the CDR3, the DNA is TGTGCCACCAGCAGTGGGAGGACCGGGGAGCTGTTTTTT.

J is TRBJ2-2 and V is TRBV6-4; 10 bases are a match to TRBD2. The CDR3 contains 15 residues. The V and J ends lost 7 bases and 6 bases, in that order; junction bases with no gene match: 8. The V gene's germline CDR1 is MRHNA and CDR2 SNTAGT. The CDR3 here is CASTRTSGGPGELFF. CDR3 sequence (DNA): TGTGCCAGCACCCGGACTAGCGGCGGGCCCGGGGAGCTGTTTTTT.

The chain joins TRBV7-9 to TRBJ1-5; 9 bases agree with TRBD1. Germline V CDR1 and CDR2: SEHNR, FQNEAQ (reference sequence). V trimming: 1 base; J trimming: 7 bases; junction bases outside the gene matches: 11. The CDR3 contains 17 residues. This CDR3 reads CASSLVTGTGLGQPQHF. CDR3 bases: TGTGCCAGCAGCTTAGTTACCGGGACAGGGCTAGGGCAGCCCCAGCATTTT.

This rearrangement joins TRBV5-1 to TRBJ1-1, with unresolved D. This CDR3 has 13 amino acids. Trimming shortened V by 0 bases and J by 1 base, and 4 bases separated the two germline ends. Germline V gene sequence: CDR1 SGHRS, CDR2 YFSETQ. CDR3 in DNA: TGCGCCAGCAGCTTGGACAGGAACACTGAAGCTTTCTTT. Translating it yields CASSLDRNTEAFF.

V is TRBV29-1 and J is TRBJ2-7; 9 bases are a match to TRBD2. The V segment lost 3 bases and the J segment 1 base; nucleotides outside the gene matches: 4. The CDR3 sequence is 14 residues long. From germline, CDR1 is SQVTM and CDR2 ANQGSEA. The CDR3 sequence is CSVDAGGPSYEQYF. The CDR3 bases are TGCAGCGTTGATGCGGGAGGGCCTTCCTACGAGCAGTACTTC.

This chain joins TRBV7-9 and TRBJ2-3, with D maybe TRBD1 (5 bases). The CDR3 is made up of 15 amino acids. The germline V and J ends were trimmed by 5 bases and 5 bases, with 17 bases remaining between them. The germline CDR1 and CDR2 sequences are SEHNR and FQNEAQ (reference sequence). The CDR3 bases are TGTGCCAGCAGCCCCAGGGCCGCTACCGGAGATACGCAGTATTTT. This translates into CASSPRAATGDTQYF.

V gene TRBV19 combines with J gene TRBJ1-5, with 7 nucleotides matching TRBD1. In germline, CDR1 is LNHDA, CDR2 SQIVND (reference sequence). J was trimmed by 1 base and V by 1 base; bases with no gene match: 13. The CDR3 sequence is 19 residues long. This chain's CDR3 is CASSIAQGELWGSNQPQHF. The CDR3 DNA follows: TGTGCCAGTAGTATAGCTCAGGGGGAGCTCTGGGGGAGCAATCAGCCCCAGCATTTT.

J is TRBJ2-2 and V is TRBV7-3; no firm D call. From germline, CDR1 is SGHTA and CDR2 FQGTGA. CDR3 size: 16 residues. V was trimmed by 3 bases and J by 1 base, leaving 12 bases between them. The DNA for the CDR3 is TGTGCCAGCAGCTTTGATGGACCGATGAACACCGGGGAGCTGTTTTTT. Translating it yields CASSFDGPMNTGELFF. The whole variable domain, filled in from reference TRBV7-3 and TRBJ2-2, reads GAGVSQTPSNKVTEKGKYVELRCDPISGHTALYWYRQSLGQGPEFLIYFQGTGAADDSGLPNDRFFAVRPEGSVSTLKIQRTERGDSAVYLCASSFDGPMNTGELFFGEGSRLTVL.

The J gene is TRBJ1-2, the V gene TRBV7-2; TRBD1 matches at 8 bases. Losses at the gene ends were 5 bases for V and 5 bases for J; bases not matched to a gene: 7. This CDR3 has 14 amino acids. CDR1 SGHTA and CDR2 FQGNSA come from the germline V gene. CDR3: CASSPTGEGYGYTF. The DNA of the CDR3 is TGTGCCAGCAGCCCGACAGGGGAAGGGTATGGCTACACCTTC.

This chain links TRBV19 with TRBJ2-3; 8 bases align to TRBD1. Per germline, CDR1 LNHDA and CDR2 SQIVND (reference sequence). The CDR3 consists of 14 residues. The V segment lost 4 bases and the J segment 6 bases; nucleotides outside the gene matches: 6. CDR3 DNA: TGTGCCAGTAGTAGTGGACAGGGACCCGATACGCAGTATTTT. Translating it yields CASSSGQGPDTQYF.

This rearrangement joins TRBV7-2 to TRBJ1-5, with TRBD1 as a possible D gene (6 bases). V lost 1 base, J lost 5 bases, and 12 bases lay in between. Germline assignment: CDR1 SGHTA and CDR2 FQGNSA. The CDR3 has 15 amino acids. CDR3 nucleotide sequence: TGTGCCAGCAGCTTAGGTCAGGGGCCCTATCAGCCCCAGCATTTT. Translating gives CASSLGQGPYQPQHF.

V and J are TRBV2 and TRBJ2-7; D gene uncertain. Germline loops: CDR1 SNHLY, CDR2 FYNNEI. V was clipped by 2 bases and J by 4 bases, with 0 bases between them. This CDR3 spans 10 amino acids. As DNA, the CDR3 is TGTGCCAGCAGTGAATACGAGCAGTACTTC. As protein: CASSEYEQYF.

The rearrangement joins TRBV4-1 to TRBJ1-6, with 7 bases identical to TRBD1. CDR1 and CDR2 from the germline V gene are MGHRA and YSYEKL. The V and J ends lost 5 bases and 5 bases, in that order; junction bases with no gene match: 12. This CDR3 spans 17 amino acids. CDR3 sequence: CASSFPRGGVNNSPLHF. The CDR3 DNA reads as TGCGCCAGCAGCTTTCCCAGGGGGGGGGTGAATAATTCACCCCTCCACTTT.

In this sample, this clone turned up once. This chain uses TRBV5-1 with TRBJ2-7; 7 positions agree with TRBD1. The V gene's germline CDR1 is SGHRS and CDR2 YFSETQ. The CDR3 sequence is 14 residues long. The junction had 3 bases not matched to a gene; V was cut back by 0 bases and J by 3 bases. CDR3 nucleotides: TGCGCCAGCAGCTTGGTCCAGGGGGTCTACGAGCAGTACTTC. Protein: CASSLVQGVYEQYF.

Only a few counts were recorded for this clone. The chain is built from TRBV7-2 and TRBJ2-5; D is ambiguous. The CDR3 extends over 11 amino acids. Germline CDR1 reads SGHTA; CDR2 reads FQGNSA. V was shortened by 5 bases and J by 4 bases, with 5 bases between the two germline ends. CDR3 nucleotides: TGTGCCAGCAGCCGGAGAGAGACCCAGTACTTC. This codes for CASSRRETQYF.

Only a few counts were recorded for this clone. The chain joins TRBV30 to TRBJ1-6; no definite D call. CDR1 is GTSNPN, CDR2 SVGIG, per germline (reference sequence). CDR3 size: 12 residues. Trimming removed 1 base from V and 7 bases from J, with 5 bases in between. The CDR3 sequence is CAWSDLNSPLHF. DNA for the CDR3: TGTGCCTGGAGTGACTTAAATTCACCCCTCCACTTT. The whole variable domain, remainder taken from reference TRBV30 and TRBJ1-6, is SQTIHQWPATLVQPVGSPLSLECTVEGTSNPNLYWYRQAAGRGLQLLFYSVGIGQISSEVPQNLSASRPQDRQFILSSKKLLLSDSGFYLCAWSDLNSPLHFGNGTRLTVT.